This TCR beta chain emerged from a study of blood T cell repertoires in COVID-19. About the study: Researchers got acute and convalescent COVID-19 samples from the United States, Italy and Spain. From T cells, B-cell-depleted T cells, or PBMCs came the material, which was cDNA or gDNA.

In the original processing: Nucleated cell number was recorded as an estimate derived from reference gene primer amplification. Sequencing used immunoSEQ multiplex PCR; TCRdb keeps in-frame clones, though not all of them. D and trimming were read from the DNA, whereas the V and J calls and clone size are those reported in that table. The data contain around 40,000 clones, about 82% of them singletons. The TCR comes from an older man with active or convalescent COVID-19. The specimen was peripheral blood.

CDR3: CASSGDRAFF. In DNA form, the CDR3 reads TGCGCCAGCAGCGGGGACAGAGCTTTCTTT. V and J are TRBV5-1 and TRBJ1-1; 7 nucleotides match TRBD1. The CDR3 is made up of 10 amino acids. The V gene end was trimmed by 4 bases and the J gene end by 10 bases; junction bases not matched to a gene: 1. The germline V gene encodes CDR1 SGHRS and CDR2 YFSETQ.